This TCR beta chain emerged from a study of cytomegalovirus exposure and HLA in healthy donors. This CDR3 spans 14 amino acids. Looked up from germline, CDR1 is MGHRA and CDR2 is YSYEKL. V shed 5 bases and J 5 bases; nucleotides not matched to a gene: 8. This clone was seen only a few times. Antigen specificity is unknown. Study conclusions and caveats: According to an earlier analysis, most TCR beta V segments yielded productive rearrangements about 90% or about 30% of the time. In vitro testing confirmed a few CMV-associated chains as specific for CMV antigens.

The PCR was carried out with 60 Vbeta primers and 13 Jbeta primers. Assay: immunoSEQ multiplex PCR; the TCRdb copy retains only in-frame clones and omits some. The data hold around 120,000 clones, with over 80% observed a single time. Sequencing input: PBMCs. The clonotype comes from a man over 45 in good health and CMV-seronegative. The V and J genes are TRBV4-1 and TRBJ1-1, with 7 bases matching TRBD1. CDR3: CASSKDRSRTEAFF. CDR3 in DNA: TGCGCCAGCAGCAAGGACAGGTCGCGGACTGAAGCTTTCTTT.